Included here is one T cell receptor beta chain sequence, with context. The CDR3 sequence is 14 residues long. CDR1 SNHLY and CDR2 FYNNEI come from the germline V gene. V dropped 8 bases and J dropped 5; count of bases not matched to a gene: 11. The record originates from a study of beta chain features in type 1 diabetes. Expressed TCRB transcripts got sequenced, as all isolated RNA was reverse transcribed. The protocol was immunoSEQ multiplex PCR, while the TCRdb copy is restricted to in-frame clones and leaves out a portion. The data contain 970,000 or so clones, around a sixth of them seen just once; the ten biggest clones take up roughly 0.025%.

The source is a woman younger than 30 in good health. The gene calls are TRBV2 and TRBJ2-5; 7 bases are shared with TRBD2. The sequencing input was naive CD4+ T cells from blood. CDR3 nucleotides: TGTGCCAGCTCGGGGGACTACCTCCAGGAGACCCAGTACTTC. Translating it yields CASSGDYLQETQYF.